This T cell receptor beta chain was identified during a study of patients and donors after allogeneic stem cell transplantation. The CDR3 sequence is 15 residues long. V lost 0 bases and J lost 4; bases outside the gene matches: 3. The germline V gene encodes CDR1 SGDLS and CDR2 YYNGEE. One entry per CDR3 protein results from TCRdb running MiXCR on the RT-PCR reads. The sample lists 900,000 to 1,000,000 distinct CDR3 sequences, 18% occurring once. This clonotype turned up a few times. The chain links TRBV9 to TRBJ2-5, with 10 bases that match TRBD1. This receptor was identified in a human donor who was either an allogeneic HSCT recipient or a stem cell or donor lymphocyte infusion donor (not recorded which). It is not recorded whose cells these are; they may come from a transplant donor. What was sequenced was blood, either unsorted or a sorted T cell fraction (not recorded which). This CDR3 is CASSVGDRGGETQYF. CDR3 nucleotide sequence: TGTGCCAGCAGCGTAGGGGACAGGGGTGGAGAGACCCAGTACTTC.